The rows below give T cell receptor beta chains drawn from one sample of a study of blood T cell repertoires in COVID-19. Profiling relied on immunoSEQ multiplex PCR, and the TCRdb table lists in-frame clones only, not all of them. The sample lists some 180,000 clones, approximately 80% seen once, with approximately 14% in the top ten. The sample comprised PBMCs or T cells enriched from blood (not recorded which). The source is a man aged 60-69 years who had been exposed to COVID-19. The CDR3 runs from the conserved cysteine through the conserved F or W. The D gene is left open where the match is weak. Only some rows state a clone size, as once, few, many or a class for expanded clones.

D	length	V	size	J	DNA	CDR3
NA	14	TRBV19	NA	TRBJ1-1	TGTGCCAGTAGTATTTATCGGGGAAATACTGAAGCTTTCTTT	CASSIYRGNTEAFF
NA	10	TRBV29-1	NA	TRBJ1-1	TGCAGCGTTGAAGACAGGGAAGCTTTCTTT	CSVEDREAFF
NA	15	TRBV6-5	NA	TRBJ2-7	TGTGCCAGCAGTTACTCTCGATGGGGGGAAGTCGGGCAGTACTTC	CASSYSRWGEVGQYF
NA	18	TRBV9	NA	TRBJ2-6	TGTGCCAGCAGCGTCTCTACGCGGCGCACCTCTGGGGCCAACGTCCTGACTTTC	CASSVSTRRTSGANVLTF
TRBD1	14	TRBV11-2	NA	TRBJ1-1	TGTGCCAGCAGCCCCCCGACAGGGGCCACTGAAGCTTTCTTT	CASSPPTGATEAFF
NA	16	TRBV7-8	NA	TRBJ1-1	TGTGCCAGCAGCTTAGGTTCGGGGTTGACGGGCACTGAAGCTTTCTTT	CASSLGSGLTGTEAFF
NA	13	TRBV27	NA	TRBJ1-5	TGTGCCAGCAGTTTCCAGGGGAATCAGCCCCAGCATTTT	CASSFQGNQPQHF
NA	14	TRBV28	NA	TRBJ1-1	TGTGCCAGCAGTTTACCTCGGGGGGTCACTGAAGCTTTCTTT	CASSLPRGVTEAFF
NA	13	TRBV2	NA	TRBJ1-2	TGTGCCAGCAGTGAAACAGTTATCTATGGCTACACCTTC	CASSETVIYGYTF
NA	14	TRBV2	few	TRBJ1-5	TGTGCCAGCAGTGTAACATTTAGCAATCAGCCCCAGCATTTT	CASSVTFSNQPQHF
NA	13	TRBV2	once	TRBJ2-5	TGTGCCAGCAGGGCAGGGTGGCAAGAGACCCAGTACTTC	CASRAGWQETQYF
NA	15	TRBV4-3	NA	TRBJ2-7	TGCGCCAGCAGCCAAGTACTAGGAGTGTACTACGAGCAGTACTTC	CASSQVLGVYYEQYF
TRBD1	15	TRBV7-3	NA	TRBJ1-6	TGTGCCAGCAGCTTAGGGGACAGGGATGAGTCACCCCTCCACTTT	CASSLGDRDESPLHF
NA	13	TRBV7-9	NA	TRBJ1-6	TGTGCCAGCAGCTTGGGTGGAGATTCACCCCTCCACTTT	CASSLGGDSPLHF
NA	13	TRBV2	many	TRBJ1-2	TGTGCCAGCAGTGAATTCTCCGGCTATGGCTACACCTTC	CASSEFSGYGYTF
NA	11	TRBV12-3/TRBV12-4	NA	TRBJ2-2	TGTGCTACCAGGGGACGCGGGGAGCTGTTTTTT	CATRGRGELFF
TRBD2	16	TRBV4-1	NA	TRBJ2-5	TGCGCCAGCAGCCATCGACTAGCGGGAGTCGGGGAGACCCAGTACTTC	CASSHRLAGVGETQYF